This T cell receptor beta chain was sequenced during a study of cytomegalovirus exposure and HLA in healthy donors. PCR amplification relied on 60 Vbeta primers (plus 13 Jbeta primers). Produced via immunoSEQ multiplex PCR; TCRdb's table is partial and in-frame only. The table lists 75,000 to 95,000 clones. Trimming removed 6 bases from V and 6 bases from J; junction bases left unmatched: 9. This CDR3 spans 14 amino acids. Germline V gene sequence: CDR1 MNHNS, CDR2 SASEGT. V usage is TRBV6-1 and J usage is TRBJ1-2, with TRBD1 matching 8 bases. Sample: PBMCs. The clonotype was recovered from a woman aged 55-69 years in good health and CMV-seronegative. CDR3 coding DNA: TGTGCCAGCAGCCTCAGGGGGCCCGGGAATGGCTACACCTTC. As protein: CASSLRGPGNGYTF.